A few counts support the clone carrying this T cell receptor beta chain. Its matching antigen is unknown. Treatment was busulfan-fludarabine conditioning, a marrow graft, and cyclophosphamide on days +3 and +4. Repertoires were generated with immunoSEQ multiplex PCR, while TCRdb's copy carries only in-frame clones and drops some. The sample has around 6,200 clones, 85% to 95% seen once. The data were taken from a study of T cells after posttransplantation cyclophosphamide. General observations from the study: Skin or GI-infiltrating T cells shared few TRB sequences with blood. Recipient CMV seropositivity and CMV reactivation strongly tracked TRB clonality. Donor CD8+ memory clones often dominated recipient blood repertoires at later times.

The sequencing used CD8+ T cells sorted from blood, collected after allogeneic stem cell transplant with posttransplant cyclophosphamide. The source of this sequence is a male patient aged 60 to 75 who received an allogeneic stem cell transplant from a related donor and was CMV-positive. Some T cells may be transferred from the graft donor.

The CDR3, as DNA: TGTGCCAGCAGTGAGCTAGCGGGGGCCTCCAATGAGCAGTTCTTC. Translation gives CASSELAGASNEQFF. This chain connects TRBV6-4 to TRBJ2-1; 10 bases align to TRBD2. Per the germline V gene, CDR1 is MRHNA and CDR2 is SNTAGT. CDR3 length: 15 residues. V lost 3 bases to trimming and J lost 6 bases; unmatched junction nucleotides: 5.